This T cell receptor beta chain was obtained from a study of shared clonotypes between healthy human individuals. The wider study: Three plates each covered CD4 naive and memory; CD8 naive two, CD8 memory one. Study-wide points: Generation probabilities were higher for clonotypes shared across all four sorted-subset donors than for unshared ones. Richness estimates generally favored naive over memory subsets.

The V gene's germline CDR1 is LNHDA and CDR2 SQIVND (reference sequence). The CDR3 is 15 amino acids. V lost 4 bases to trimming and J lost 8 bases, with 18 bases between them. The method was immunoSEQ multiplex PCR; TCRdb's version includes in-frame clones alone and lacks a portion of them. The table has about 2.4 million clones, roughly 93% seen once. Of note for this clone: The target antigen is unknown.

The study drew all its donors from Caucasian adults living in Nashville, Tennessee. This chain uses TRBV19 with TRBJ1-5; TRBD1 might be the D (5 bases). The source material was naive CD4+ T cells from PBMCs. Subset denoted: CD45RA+ positively selected. This clonotype originated in a man aged 18 to 29 in good health. Some clones in this sample may be carry-over from other donors' samples. CDR3 coding DNA: TGTGCCAGTAGTACAAGGACGGTCGGGGGAGAGCCCCAGCATTTT. Its protein is CASSTRTVGGEPQHF.